This T cell receptor beta chain appears in the sequencing data of a study of blood T cell repertoires in COVID-19. Across the study: Sites across the United States, Italy and Spain contributed samples from acute and convalescent COVID-19. In each case, the material was cDNA or gDNA derived from T cells, B-cell-depleted T cells, or PBMCs.

Germline assignment: CDR1 MNHEY and CDR2 SVGEGT. The CDR3 contains 15 residues. V was clipped by 0 bases and J by 3 bases; unmatched bases: 5. As originally analysed: Estimation of nucleated cell counts relied on the amplification of reference gene primers. Method: immunoSEQ multiplex PCR; TCRdb's copy keeps in-frame clones and lacks some. The V and J calls and clone size were taken over from that table, and D and trimming were inferred from the DNA. Among some 190,000 clones, 88% were seen once, and the ten largest hold around 1.5%. The receptor comes from a man younger than 35 with active or convalescent COVID-19. The sample consisted of peripheral blood. The chain employs TRBV6-2 or TRBV6-3 and TRBJ2-7; 7 positions agree with TRBD2. DNA for the CDR3: TGTGCCAGCAGTTACTCGAACCTAGCGGACTACGAGCAGTACTTC. This sequence encodes CASSYSNLADYEQYF.